The sequence of this TCR beta chain was determined in a study of blood T cell repertoires in COVID-19. From germline, CDR1 is MNHNY and CDR2 SVGAGI (reference sequence). With 6 bases removed from V and 8 bases from J, the gap between germline ends came to 16 bases. The length of the CDR3 is 14 residues. Generated by immunoSEQ multiplex PCR, the TCRdb table keeps only in-frame clones and is missing some. This sample has about 210,000 clones, with under 90% found just once. Allocation to cohorts depended on clinical history reported by the participants. Sequencing was done on a sample of PBMCs or T cells enriched from blood (not recorded which). This receptor was obtained from a woman aged 45 to 65 with acute COVID-19. V gene TRBV6-6 combines with J gene TRBJ1-4; D uncertain. The CDR3 is CASRTTRLGEKLFF. DNA for the CDR3: TGTGCCAGCAGAACTACAAGACTCGGCGAAAAACTGTTTTTT.